This entry lists 14 T cell receptor beta chains sequenced from one sample in a study of blood T cell repertoires in COVID-19. The data were produced by immunoSEQ multiplex PCR, yet TCRdb's version contains in-frame clones alone and is incomplete. Among under 45,000 clones, over 70% were seen once, and the ten largest hold approximately 29%. Sequencing input: peripheral blood. Receptor source: an elderly man with acute or convalescent COVID-19.

The genes are TRBV18 and TRBJ1-1; tentative D call: TRBD1 (6 bases). Trimming stripped 3 bases from V and 6 bases from J, with 20 bases between. The CDR3 runs 16 residues. The germline CDR1 and CDR2 sequences are KGHSH and LQKENI. CDR3 bases: TGTGCCAGCTCACCCCAACAGGGTAAAGGTGTTGCTGAAGCTTTCTTT. Translated: CASSPQQGKGVAEAFF.

In its sample, this clone was seen many times. The chain uses TRBV6-4 and TRBJ2-2; TRBD2 agrees at 8 bases. CDR1 and CDR2 from the germline V gene are MRHNA and SNTAGT. The V and J ends lost 6 bases and 6 bases, in that order; junction bases with no gene match: 3. This CDR3 is built from 13 residues. The CDR3 loop reads CASRGLVSGELFF. CDR3 nucleotide sequence: TGTGCCAGCAGGGGACTAGTTTCCGGGGAGCTGTTTTTT.

The chain has TRBV7-3 and TRBJ2-6, with TRBD1 identical over 7 bases. CDR1 SGHTA and CDR2 FQGTGA come from the germline V gene. V dropped 4 bases and J dropped 4; count of bases not matched to a gene: 7. The CDR3 has 16 residues. This CDR3 reads CASSSTGIRGANVLTF. CDR3 DNA sequence: TGTGCCAGCAGCTCGACAGGGATCCGCGGGGCCAACGTCCTGACTTTC.

The rearrangement links TRBV5-3 to TRBJ2-1; D is uncertain. TRBV5-3 is an ORF for which the function is uncertain. The CDR3 is 13 residues long. V lost 0 bases and J lost 9, with 10 bases in between. Written as DNA, the CDR3 is TGTGCCAGAAGCTTGGGGGCGCGTTTTGAGCAGTTCTTC. Protein product: CARSLGARFEQFF.

The genes are TRBV27 and TRBJ2-3, with TRBD2 matching over 11 bases. This CDR3 spans 16 amino acids. Losses at the gene ends were 7 bases for V and 1 base for J; bases not matched to a gene: 7. From germline, CDR1 is MNHEY and CDR2 SMNVEV (reference sequence). As DNA, the CDR3 is TGTGCCAGCAAGGGACTAGCGGTCCGAGGCACAGATACGCAGTATTTT. This codes for CASKGLAVRGTDTQYF.

The CDR3 reads CASSDSLQGKDGANVLTF. The DNA for the CDR3 is TGTGCCAGCAGTGACTCGTTGCAGGGTAAGGATGGGGCCAACGTCCTGACTTTC. The V gene is TRBV6-4, the J gene TRBJ2-6; D is possibly TRBD1 (5 bases). The CDR3 runs to 18 residues. Trimming took off 0 bases at V and 3 bases at J, with 15 bases between the two ends. In germline, CDR1 is MRHNA, CDR2 SNTAGT.

This clone was found a few times. The genes are TRBV2 and TRBJ2-5, with TRBD1 identical over 8 bases. There are 14 residues in the CDR3. V lost 6 bases and J lost 4; bases outside the gene matches: 7. CDR1 SNHLY and CDR2 FYNNEI come from the germline V gene. CDR3 region: CASRLGQGGETQYF. CDR3 DNA sequence: TGTGCCAGCAGGCTAGGACAGGGTGGAGAGACCCAGTACTTC.

This chain joins TRBV7-3 and TRBJ1-1, with D tentatively TRBD1 (6 bases). Between the trimmed V and J ends, which lost 3 bases and 4 bases, there was a span of 12 bases. The CDR3 runs 14 residues. The germline V gene encodes CDR1 SGHTA and CDR2 FQGTGA. In DNA, the CDR3 is TGTGCCAGCAGCTTGGGACACCCATTCACTGAAGCTTTCTTT. Protein: CASSLGHPFTEAFF. The full variable domain, with the rest looked up from reference TRBV7-3 and TRBJ1-1, is GAGVSQTPSNKVTEKGKYVELRCDPISGHTALYWYRQSLGQGPEFLIYFQGTGAADDSGLPNDRFFAVRPEGSVSTLKIQRTERGDSAVYLCASSLGHPFTEAFFGQGTRLTVV.

The J gene is TRBJ2-7, the V gene TRBV7-2; unclear D gene. Germline CDR1 is SGHTA and CDR2 is FQGNSA. The CDR3 is made up of 14 amino acids. The V end lost 5 bases, the J end lost 2 bases, and 13 bases lay between the germline ends. The CDR3 loop is CASSPYGSAYEQYF. The DNA of the CDR3 is TGTGCCAGCAGCCCGTACGGGTCGGCCTACGAGCAGTACTTC. Drawing the rest from reference TRBV7-2 and TRBJ2-7, the complete variable domain is GAGVSQSPSNKVTEKGKDVELRCDPISGHTALYWYRQSLGQGLEFLIYFQGNSAPDKSGLPSDRFSAERTGGSVSTLTIQRTQQEDSAVYLCASSPYGSAYEQYFGPGTRLTVT.

This clone was seen more than once but under ten times. V is TRBV19 and J is TRBJ1-6, with D possibly being TRBD1 (6 bases). Germline values: CDR1 LNHDA, CDR2 SQIVND (reference sequence). The CDR3 is 14 amino acids. V dropped 4 bases and J dropped 10 bases, with 14 bases sitting between them. The CDR3: CASSRQGTSSPLHF. CDR3 coding DNA: TGTGCCAGTAGTAGGCAGGGGACATCCTCACCCCTCCACTTT. Filled out from reference TRBV19 and TRBJ1-6, the complete variable domain reads DGGITQSPKYLFRKEGQNVTLSCEQNLNHDAMYWYRQDPGQGLRLIYYSQIVNDFQKGDIAEGYSVSREKKESFPLTVTSAQKNPTAFYLCASSRQGTSSPLHFGNGTRLTVT.

The genes are TRBV6-6 and TRBJ1-1, with D maybe TRBD1 (5 bases). This CDR3 has 13 amino acids. The V gene's germline CDR1 is MNHNY and CDR2 SVGAGI (reference sequence). V was pared by 6 bases and J by 1 base, with 9 bases between. CDR3 bases: TGTGCCAGCAGCGTGACAGAGAACACTGAAGCTTTCTTT. It translates to CASSVTENTEAFF.

V is TRBV18 and J is TRBJ1-2; the D is unclear. The germline gives CDR1 KGHSH, CDR2 LQKENI. The length of the CDR3 is 12 residues. Trimming took off 1 base at V and 6 bases at J, with 6 bases between the two ends. CDR3: CASSPRRDGYTF. The CDR3 coding sequence is TGTGCCAGCTCACCACGGAGGGATGGCTACACCTTC.

The CDR3 reads CASSQRLAGGEQYF. CDR3 DNA sequence: TGTGCCAGCAGCCAACGGCTAGCGGGAGGCGAGCAGTACTTC. This rearrangement joins TRBV3-1 (or the pseudogene TRBV3-2) to TRBJ2-7, with 11 bases lining up with TRBD2. The length of the CDR3 is 14 residues. With V trimmed by 2 bases and J by 6 bases, 3 bases remained unmatched. The V gene's germline CDR1 is LGHDT and CDR2 YNNKEL (reference sequence).

This clone occurred once. The rearrangement uses TRBV19 and TRBJ2-1; perhaps TRBD1 as D (6 bases). V was cut by 4 bases and J by 4 bases, with 11 bases left in between. The germline V gene encodes CDR1 LNHDA and CDR2 SQIVND (reference sequence). CDR3 size: 14 residues. This CDR3 is CASSTSGQYNEQFF. The CDR3 DNA follows: TGTGCCAGTAGTACATCAGGACAGTACAATGAGCAGTTCTTC. The entire variable domain, with the rest obtained from reference TRBV19 and TRBJ2-1, is as follows: DGGITQSPKYLFRKEGQNVTLSCEQNLNHDAMYWYRQDPGQGLRLIYYSQIVNDFQKGDIAEGYSVSREKKESFPLTVTSAQKNPTAFYLCASSTSGQYNEQFFGPGTRLTVL.